Following are 10 T cell receptor beta chains from one sample sequenced in a study of blood T cell repertoires in COVID-19. The repertoire was sequenced with immunoSEQ multiplex PCR; TCRdb's copy has only in-frame clones and lacks some. The sample has roughly 260,000 clones; 80% to 95% are singletons. The sequenced material came from peripheral blood. These receptors were obtained from a person aged 18 to 35 with COVID-19, enrolled during active disease.

The V and J genes are TRBV7-9 and TRBJ2-7; 9 positions agree with TRBD1. Germline lookup yields CDR1 SEHNR and CDR2 FQNEAQ (reference sequence). The CDR3 consists of 15 residues. The V gene end was trimmed by 5 bases and the J gene end by 6 bases; junction bases not matched to a gene: 11. DNA for the CDR3: TGTGCCAGCAGCCAGCCAGGGACAGGGAATATCGAGCAGTACTTC. This translates into CASSQPGTGNIEQYF.

The genes are TRBV7-7 and TRBJ2-5, with D maybe TRBD1 (7 bases). In germline, CDR1 is SSHAT, CDR2 FNYEAQ (reference sequence). The CDR3 covers 15 residues. V lost 4 bases and J 2 bases, leaving 14 bases between the germline ends. The CDR3 DNA reads as TGTGCCAGCAGCTCTTCACAGGGGAGGCAAGAGACCCAGTACTTC. It specifies CASSSSQGRQETQYF.

The genes are TRBV2 and TRBJ2-2; 8 bases are a match to TRBD2. CDR1 SNHLY and CDR2 FYNNEI come from the germline V gene. CDR3 length: 18 residues. V shed 2 bases and J 6 bases; nucleotides not matched to a gene: 14. The CDR3 DNA reads TGTGCCAGCAGTGAAAGAGGGCCCGGACTAGCACGTCCCGGGGAGCTGTTTTTT. Protein product: CASSERGPGLARPGELFF.

This rearrangement joins TRBV25-1 to TRBJ2-3; 9 bases fit TRBD1. CDR1 and CDR2 (germline): MGHDK, SYGVNS. V gave up 4 bases and J gave up 2 bases; unmatched junction bases: 7. The CDR3 length is 16 residues. CDR3 in amino acids: CASSGRTGDTTDTQYF. The CDR3 DNA reads TGTGCCAGCAGTGGACGGACAGGGGACACCACAGATACGCAGTATTTT. Based on the CDR3 plus reference TRBV25-1 and TRBJ2-3, the full variable domain is EADIYQTPRYLVIGTGKKITLECSQTMGHDKMYWYQQDPGMELHLIHYSYGVNSTEKGDLSSESTVSRIRTEHFPLTLESARPSHTSQYLCASSGRTGDTTDTQYFGPGTRLTVL.

The chain combines TRBV27 with TRBJ2-5; D gene ambiguous. This CDR3 is built from 13 residues. V was cut by 2 bases and J by 3 bases, with 7 bases left in between. Per the germline V gene, CDR1 is MNHEY and CDR2 is SMNVEV (reference sequence). CDR3 coding DNA: TGTGCCAGCAGTTTAGGCTCCGAAGAGACCCAGTACTTC. Protein: CASSLGSEETQYF.

CDR3 nucleotides: TGTGCCAGCAGCGCTCTAGCGGGAGGAGTCTCCGGGGAGCTGTTTTTT. It translates to CASSALAGGVSGELFF. The chain joins TRBV9 to TRBJ2-2, with 11 bases that match TRBD2. This CDR3 spans 16 amino acids. Germline loops: CDR1 SGDLS, CDR2 YYNGEE. V was clipped by 3 bases and J by 6 bases; unmatched bases: 7.

The chain carries TRBV7-9 and TRBJ2-7, with 10 bases that match TRBD1. Germline V gives CDR1 SEHNR, CDR2 FQNEAQ (reference sequence). V gave up 5 bases and J gave up 4 bases; unmatched junction bases: 2. The CDR3 sequence is 13 residues long. The CDR3 loop is CASSKDRGYEQYF. In DNA, the CDR3 is TGTGCCAGCAGCAAGGACAGGGGGTACGAGCAGTACTTC.

This chain uses TRBV6-1 with TRBJ1-1; 8 nucleotides agree with TRBD1. Looked up from germline, CDR1 is MNHNS and CDR2 is SASEGT. V was pared by 3 bases and J by 4 bases, with 4 bases of the junction left unmatched. This CDR3 comprises 14 residues. In nucleotides, the CDR3 is TGTGCCAGCAGTGACCCGGGACAGGCCACTGAAGCTTTCTTT. Protein product: CASSDPGQATEAFF.

The chain employs TRBV27 and TRBJ1-6, with 8 nucleotides matching TRBD1. From germline, CDR1 is MNHEY and CDR2 SMNVEV (reference sequence). The V and J ends lost 5 bases and 10 bases, in that order; junction bases with no gene match: 4. This CDR3 has 13 residues. This CDR3 reads CASSTDRESPLHF. CDR3 DNA sequence: TGTGCCAGCAGTACGGACAGGGAGTCACCCCTCCACTTT.

The V call is TRBV6-5, the J call TRBJ1-1; D not certain. CDR1 and CDR2 from the germline V gene are MNHEY and SVGAGI. The CDR3 has 14 amino acids. V gave up 0 bases and J gave up 1 base, with 6 bases separating them. This CDR3 is CASSYSGENTEAFF. The CDR3 DNA is TGTGCCAGCAGTTACTCGGGAGAGAACACTGAAGCTTTCTTT.